This note documents a single T cell receptor beta chain sequence. The identical CDR3 is also encoded by other nucleotide sequences in the sample. Profiling relied on immunoSEQ multiplex PCR, and the TCRdb table lists in-frame clones only, not all of them. Of roughly 1 million clones in the sample, about 70% were seen once. The entry originates in a study of shared clonotypes between healthy human individuals. Germline lookup yields CDR1 SGDLS and CDR2 YYNGEE. This CDR3 contains 15 residues. The V and J ends lost 3 bases and 2 bases, in that order; junction bases with no gene match: 3. Sequencing input: memory CD4+ T cells sorted from blood. Subset specified: CD45RA-negative fraction. The chain recombines TRBV9 with TRBJ2-3; 10 bases fit TRBD1. This TCR derives from a man in his late teens or twenties in good health. The CDR3 coding sequence is TGTGCCAGCAGCGCGGGACAGGGGATCACAGATACGCAGTATTTT. Its translation is CASSAGQGITDTQYF.